This T cell receptor beta chain was recorded in a study of T cell changes during pregnancy in multiple sclerosis. TCRdb's table, derived via immunoSEQ multiplex PCR, lists solely in-frame clones and lacks some. The sample holds about 110,000 clones, roughly 92% seen once. Germline V gene data show CDR1 as SGHRS and CDR2 as YFSETQ. Trimming took 0 bases from V and 4 from J, leaving 14 bases between them. The CDR3 is 17 residues long. Sample: peripheral blood, taken in the third trimester of pregnancy. The chain carries TRBV5-1 and TRBJ2-6; D may be TRBD2 (5 bases). The receptor's source is a female donor in good health, enrolled as a control in a pregnancy study. The CDR3 DNA sequence: TGCGCCAGCAGCTTGGCCTTGCAGGACTCGGGGGCCAACGTCCTGACTTTC. Translated: CASSLALQDSGANVLTF.